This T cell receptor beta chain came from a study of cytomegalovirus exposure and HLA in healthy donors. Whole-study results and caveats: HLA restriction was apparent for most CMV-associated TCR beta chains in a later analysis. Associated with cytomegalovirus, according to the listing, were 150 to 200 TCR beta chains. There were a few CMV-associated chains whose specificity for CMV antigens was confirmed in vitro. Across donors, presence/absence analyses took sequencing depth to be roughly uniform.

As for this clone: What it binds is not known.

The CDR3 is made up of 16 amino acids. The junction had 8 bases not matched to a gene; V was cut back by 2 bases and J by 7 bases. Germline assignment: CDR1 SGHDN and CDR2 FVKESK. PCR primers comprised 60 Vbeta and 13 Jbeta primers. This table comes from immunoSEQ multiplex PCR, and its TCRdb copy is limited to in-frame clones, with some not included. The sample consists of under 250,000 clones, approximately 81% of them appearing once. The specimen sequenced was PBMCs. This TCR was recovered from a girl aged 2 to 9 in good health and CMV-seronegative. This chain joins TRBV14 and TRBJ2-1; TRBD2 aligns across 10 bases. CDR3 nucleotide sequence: TGTGCCAGCAGCCAAAGGTGGACTAGCGGCCTAAATGAGCAGTTCTTC. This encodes CASSQRWTSGLNEQFF.